The entry below gives a single TCR beta chain sequence along with its context. The antigen it recognizes is unknown. One base away there is no much larger clone; base qualities are not given. This record belongs to a study of shared clonotypes between healthy human individuals (TCRdb year 2020). For the study in its entirety: The cohort comprised a couple of women and a few men aged 18 to 49 years. For each donor, CD4 naive and CD4 memory were each run on three plates, CD8 naive on two plates, and CD8 memory on one plate. The study deeply sequenced blood TCR repertoires of five healthy adults to estimate repertoire size and the extent of clonotype sharing between individuals. Libraries were prepared and TCR repertoires were sequenced by different laboratories using diverse techniques, in order to increase sequencing depth and limit assay-specific biases. Per donor, leukapheresis produced somewhere between about 0.94 and 9.5 billion PBMCs.

CDR1 PRHDT and CDR2 FYEKMQ are derived from the germline V gene (reference sequence). Germline trimming: 5 bases from V, 4 bases from J; junction bases outside gene matches: 25. Taken from cysteine to phenylalanine, the CDR3 has 21 residues. Only the CDR3 region is kept as DNA, spanning 63 bases read in frame from base 1. Points the paper makes about the study in general: Sampling was restricted to blood, and TCR repertoires in tissue are likely to differ from TCR repertoires in blood. Larger estimated clonotype richness was generally found for naive subsets than for memory subsets. Because the study included only a small number of donors, the genetic and exposure-history diversity represented was limited. Based on pairwise subsampling, the degree of clonotype sharing among donors was expected to be affected by sequencing depth. Even with the large sequencing depth, rarefaction of the sorted-subset datasets indicated that sequencing was incomplete. Higher generation probabilities were observed for clonotypes shared by all four sorted-subset donors than for non-shared clonotypes. When several donors were compared, the shared fraction of clonotypes was around 5.1% for naive CD4, around 3.6% for naive CD8, more than 2% for memory CD4, and 0.35% to 0.5% for memory CD8.

The donors were healthy, HIV-negative adults who had no recently reported acute infections or vaccinations. All donors were Caucasian adults living in Nashville, Tennessee, USA. CD8 memory samples consisted of magnetically selected CD45RO+ cells combined with CCR7-negative CD45RA+ effector memory (TemRA) cells. After blood collection by leukapheresis, PBMCs were isolated using Ficoll-Histopaque density gradient centrifugation and then cryopreserved in the vapor phase of liquid nitrogen. Purity and quantity of every magnetically sorted T cell population were checked by analytical flow cytometry. Genomic DNA was isolated from every sorted fraction and measured by UV absorbance on a Nanodrop 2000c. Using the deep immunoSEQ assay, multiplex PCR amplified TCR CDR3 regions from genomic DNA. For each cell subset, the extracted genomic DNA was distributed evenly across all wells of several immunoSEQ 96-well plates, and each plate served as one replicate. For sorted subsets, each replicate PCR was loaded with about 0.2 ug genomic DNA, equivalent to some 27,000 T cell genomes. The purified libraries were quantified using a Qubit 3.0 fluorometer, sized with a Bioanalyzer 2100, and then quantified again using the KAPA Library Quantification kit. Every immunoSEQ 96-well plate was sequenced on a dedicated single-read 150-cycle Illumina NextSeq 550 flow cell. Per the original workflow: Because the immunoSEQ output included only junctional sequences and no quality scores, the filtering could not be the same as the filtering used for full-length reads. Sequences were annotated with PyIR, a Python wrapper for IgBLAST v1.9, using IMGT germline references to assign V/J genes and CDR3. Reads with weak V/J assignments (E-value above 1e-6), missing CDR3, stop codons, out-of-frame junctions, or ambiguous translated residues were removed. V3J clonotypes were defined as sequences sharing an identical inferred V gene, J gene, and CDR3 amino acid sequence. The percentage overlap between two repertoires was calculated by dividing the number of shared unique clonotypes by the size of the smaller repertoire. Repertoire richness was assessed with RTK rarefaction, the Chao1 estimator, and Recon v2.1 estimates of unobserved clonotypes. OLGA was used to compute generation probabilities for all TCRbeta clonotypes that the gDNA method yielded from a handful of donors. TCRdb retrieved this table from immuneACCESS and kept in-frame rearrangements only. Not all clones are present; in checked studies, unresolved V genes account for under half, and no reason is known for the remainder. The D gene and trimming were derived from the DNA, and the V and J assignments and clone size from that table. The sample table records approximately 710,000 clones; 80% to 95% of these occur just once. The ten biggest clones cover about 33% of the sample.

The rearrangement joined TRBV13 to TRBJ2-5, with 10 middle bases fitting TRBD2. This receptor was identified in a man aged 18 to 29 in good health. Some clones in this sample may be carry-over from other donors' samples. The specimen was memory CD8+ T cells from PBMCs. This sample's cell subset or site label indicates: CD45RO+ cells pooled with CCR7-negative TemRA cells. The CDR3 loop reads CASSGQIPSGRPQHGSETQYF. The bases read TGTGCCAGCAGCGGCCAAATACCTAGCGGGAGACCTCAACATGGGTCAGAGACCCAGTACTTC.